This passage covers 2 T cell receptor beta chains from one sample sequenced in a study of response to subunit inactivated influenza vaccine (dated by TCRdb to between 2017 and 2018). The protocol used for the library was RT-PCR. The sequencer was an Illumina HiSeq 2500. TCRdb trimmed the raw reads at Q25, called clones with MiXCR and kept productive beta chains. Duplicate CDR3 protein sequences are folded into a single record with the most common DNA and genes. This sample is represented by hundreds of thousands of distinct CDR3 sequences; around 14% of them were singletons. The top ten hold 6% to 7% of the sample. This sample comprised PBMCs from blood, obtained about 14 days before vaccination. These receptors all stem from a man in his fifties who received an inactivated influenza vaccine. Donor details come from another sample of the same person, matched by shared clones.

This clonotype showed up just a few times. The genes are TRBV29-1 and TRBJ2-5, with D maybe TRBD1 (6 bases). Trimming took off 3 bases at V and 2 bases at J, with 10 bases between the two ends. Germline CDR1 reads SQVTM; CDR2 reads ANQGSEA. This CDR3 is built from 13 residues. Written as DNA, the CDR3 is TGCAGCGTTGACGGACAGAAACAAGAGACCCAGTACTTC. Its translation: CSVDGQKQETQYF.

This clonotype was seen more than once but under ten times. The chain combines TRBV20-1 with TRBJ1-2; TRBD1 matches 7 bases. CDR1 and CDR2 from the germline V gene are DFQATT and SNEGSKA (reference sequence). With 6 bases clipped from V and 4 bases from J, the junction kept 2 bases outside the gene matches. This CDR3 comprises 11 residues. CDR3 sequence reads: CSAHRGYGYTF. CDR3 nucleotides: TGCAGTGCGCACAGGGGCTATGGCTACACCTTC.